This T cell receptor (beta chain) was recovered during a study of T-cell reconstitution after alpha-beta-depleted transplantation in children. Study-level points and caveats: Counts and diversity of T cells one year after transplant came mostly from newly produced T cells. Surviving recipient T cells and thymic progenitors accounted for the high day-60 TCRbeta diversity observed in some patients. Several hundred expanded graft clones reportedly supplied alpha-beta T cells about two months after transplant.

This clonotype was detected only once. Its cognate antigen is unknown. Unique molecular identifiers tagged the TCRbeta library. TCRdb re-analysed the PCR reads in MiXCR, keeping a single row per CDR3 protein. This table has 500,000 to 600,000 distinct CDR3 sequences, 25% to 30% appearing once. There are 12 residues in the CDR3. V lost 7 bases and J 11 bases, leaving 12 bases between the germline ends. Germline CDR1 reads MNHNS; CDR2 reads SASEGT. This specimen consisted of PBMCs, obtained before TCRalphabeta/CD19-depleted stem cell transplant. The V and J genes are TRBV6-1 and TRBJ1-6; D ambiguous. The source is a boy under two years old with Wiskott-Aldrich syndrome, due to receive a stem cell transplant. This CDR3 reads CASKVGSPPLHF. The CDR3 DNA is TGTGCCAGCAAAGTGGGGTCACCACCCCTCCACTTT.